A selection of T cell receptor beta chains follows, all from one sample in a study of cytomegalovirus exposure and HLA in healthy donors. TCRdb's table, derived via immunoSEQ multiplex PCR, lists solely in-frame clones and lacks some. The table records 90,000 to 120,000 clones, about 75% of them present only once. The source material was PBMCs. Receptors originate from a woman aged 18-35 years in good health and CMV-seropositive. The CDR3 runs from the conserved cysteine through the conserved F or W. The D gene is left open where the match is weak. Size is omitted from some rows. Given values are once, few, many or a class for expanded clones.

TRBJ2-3 | - | - | TRBV5-4 | CASSLRLGAETDTQYF | TGTGCCAGCAGCTTGCGACTAGGAGCTGAAACAGATACGCAGTATTTT
TRBJ1-2 | - | TRBD1 | TRBV28 | CASTQDRGYGYTF | TGTGCCAGCACCCAGGACAGGGGATATGGCTACACCTTC
TRBJ2-1 | - | - | TRBV7-3 | CASSLTPLRYNEQFF | TGTGCCAGCAGCTTAACACCACTACGCTACAATGAGCAGTTCTTC
TRBJ2-3 | once | TRBD2 | TRBV2 | CASSEREIKATQYF | TGTGCCAGCAGTGAGCGGGAGATTAAGGCTACGCAGTATTTT
TRBJ2-5 | - | - | TRBV4-1 | CASSQYGQAQETQYF | TGCGCCAGCAGCCAATACGGCCAGGCCCAAGAGACCCAGTACTTC
TRBJ1-1 | few | - | TRBV4-3 | CASSQGLEGRTEAFF | TGCGCCAGCAGCCAAGGGTTAGAGGGTAGGACTGAAGCTTTCTTT
TRBJ1-1 | few | - | TRBV28 | CASRAPLGAGKNTEAFF | TGTGCCAGCAGGGCCCCGTTGGGGGCCGGGAAGAACACTGAAGCTTTCTTT
TRBJ1-1 | few | - | TRBV7-9 | CASSGGRESSEAFF | TGTGCCAGCTCTGGGGGCAGGGAATCATCTGAAGCTTTCTTT
TRBJ2-3 | - | TRBD2 | TRBV28 | CASSPSGSTDTQYF | TGTGCCAGCAGTCCTAGCGGTAGCACAGATACGCAGTATTTT
TRBJ2-7 | - | TRBD2 | TRBV11-2 | CASSLDRGGYEQYF | TGTGCCAGCAGCTTAGATCGGGGGGGCTACGAGCAGTACTTC
TRBJ1-2 | - | - | TRBV19 | CASSIGGGWQGGYTF | TGTGCCAGTAGTATCGGCGGGGGCTGGCAGGGTGGCTACACCTTC
TRBJ1-1 | - | TRBD1 | TRBV5-6 | CASLRAGGNTEAFF | TGTGCCAGCCTAAGAGCAGGGGGCAACACTGAAGCTTTCTTT
TRBJ2-6 | - | - | TRBV7-2 | CASSLMDSRSGANVLTF | TGTGCCAGCAGCTTAATGGACTCCCGCTCTGGGGCCAACGTCCTGACTTTC
TRBJ2-7 | - | - | TRBV4-3 | CASSQGVQGPYEQYF | TGCGCCAGCAGCCAAGGGGTCCAGGGGCCCTACGAGCAGTACTTC
TRBJ2-2 | - | TRBD1 | TRBV27 | CASSLYPPRGRKAGELFF | TGTGCCAGCAGTTTATACCCCCCCAGGGGGCGGAAGGCCGGGGAGCTGTTTTTT